Below, 22 T cell receptor beta chains from the same sample are listed, as sequenced in a study of response to subunit inactivated influenza vaccine. A single record per CDR3 protein comes from TCRdb applying MiXCR to the RT-PCR reads. The table has fewer than 350,000 distinct CDR3 sequences, just over 20% seen once. The source material was PBMCs from blood, sampled 21 months after vaccination. These TCRs come from a man between 50 and 75 years old who received an inactivated influenza vaccine.

A few counts support this clonotype. The chain links TRBV11-2 to TRBJ1-5, with 7 positions matching TRBD1. Germline V lookup: CDR1 SGHAT, CDR2 FQNNGV. After removal of 4 bases from V and 3 bases from J, the junction contained 6 bases not matched to a gene. This CDR3 has 15 amino acids. The CDR3 sequence is CASSSTGTDNQPQHF. CDR3 nucleotide sequence: TGTGCCAGCAGCTCCACCGGGACAGACAATCAGCCCCAGCATTTT.

This clonotype was seen repeatedly, ten times or more. V and J are TRBV27 and TRBJ1-2, with D perhaps TRBD1 (6 bases). The CDR3 consists of 13 residues. The germline V gene has CDR1 MNHEY and CDR2 SMNVEV (reference sequence). Trimming cost V 6 bases and J 8 bases, with 16 bases left between them. CDR3 sequence reads: CASSQTGLWGYTF. The CDR3 region has the DNA TGTGCCAGCAGCCAGACAGGTCTTTGGGGCTACACCTTC.

Ten or more counts support this clonotype. V usage is TRBV3-1 and J usage is TRBJ1-6; D not resolved. The CDR3 extends over 13 amino acids. CDR1 is LGHDT, CDR2 YNNKEL, per germline (reference sequence). V lost 0 bases and J lost 11, with 8 bases in between. In DNA, the CDR3 is TGTGCCAGCAGCCAAGATCACACTCCACCCCTCCACTTT. Translating gives CASSQDHTPPLHF. Together with reference TRBV3-1 and TRBJ1-6, the CDR3 gives the full variable domain: DTAVSQTPKYLVTQMGNDKSIKCEQNLGHDTMYWYKQDSKKFLKIMFSYNNKELIINETVPNRFSPKSPDKAHLNLHINSLELGDSAVYFCASSQDHTPPLHFGNGTRLTVT.

The chain has TRBV7-8 and TRBJ2-7; TRBD1 matches at 9 bases. Germline V lookup: CDR1 SGHVS, CDR2 FQNEAQ. There are 16 residues in the CDR3. Trimming cost V 1 base and J 3 bases; bases outside gene matches: 7. In nucleotides, the CDR3 is TGTGCCAGCAGCTTAGACTCGACAGGGGGACTCTACGAGCAGTACTTC. Its protein is CASSLDSTGGLYEQYF. The whole variable domain, filled in from reference TRBV7-8 and TRBJ2-7, reads GAGVSQSPRYKVAKRGQDVALRCDPISGHVSLFWYQQALGQGPEFLTYFQNEAQLDKSGLPSDRFFAERPEGSVSTLKIQRTQQEDSAVYLCASSLDSTGGLYEQYFGPGTRLTVT.

This clonotype showed up just a few times. The chain links TRBV20-1 to TRBJ1-6, with 10 bases identical to TRBD1. The trim removed 1 base at V and 7 bases at J, leaving 4 bases unmatched. Germline CDR1 is DFQATT and CDR2 is SNEGSKA (reference sequence). The CDR3 covers 15 residues. The CDR3 here is CSARAPTGGNSPLHF. The CDR3 region has the DNA TGCAGTGCTAGAGCCCCGACAGGGGGCAATTCACCCCTCCACTTT.

CDR3 nucleotide sequence: TGTGCCAGCAGCCTTACAGGGCAGGCCGGGGAGCTGTTTTTT. It is translated as CASSLTGQAGELFF. V usage is TRBV12-3 or TRBV12-4 and J usage is TRBJ2-2; D possibly corresponds to TRBD1 (6 bases). The CDR3 is 14 residues long. Trimming took 6 bases from V and 6 from J, leaving 14 bases between them.

As for this clonotype: Because the CDR3 is missing its conserved closing phenylalanine or tryptophan, this is likely a read error. The V and J genes are TRBV20-1 and TRBJ1-5; D ambiguous. V shed 0 bases and J shed 4 bases, with 13 bases lying between them. The CDR3 consists of 15 residues. Germline values: CDR1 DFQATT, CDR2 SNEGSKA (reference sequence). This CDR3 reads CSARDRSAWNQPQHS. The CDR3 DNA reads TGCAGTGCTAGAGATCGGTCAGCTTGGAATCAGCCCCAGCATTCT.

This clonotype was seen at least ten times. This sequence joins TRBV11-2 and TRBJ1-1; 8 bases agree with TRBD1. V lost 3 bases, J lost 2 bases, and 14 bases stayed unmatched. This CDR3 has 18 residues. Germline V gene data show CDR1 as SGHAT and CDR2 as FQNNGV. The CDR3, as DNA: TGTGCCAGCAGCTTTTTCACTAGTACAGGGGGTCGAAACACTGAAGCTTTCTTT. Protein: CASSFFTSTGGRNTEAFF.

The chain combines TRBV28 with TRBJ2-5, with 8 nucleotides matching TRBD2. The junction had 10 bases not matched to a gene; V was cut back by 1 base and J by 3 bases. CDR1 MDHEN and CDR2 SYDVKM come from the germline V gene. The CDR3 covers 17 residues. The DNA for the CDR3 is TGTGCCAGCAGTTTATCCGGCCGCGGGAGGTACGAAGAGACCCAGTACTTC. The encoded protein is CASSLSGRGRYEETQYF.

This clonotype was seen a handful of times. The chain couples TRBV6-5 to TRBJ1-1; TRBD1 is a possible D gene (6 bases). The length of the CDR3 is 16 residues. The V gene's germline CDR1 is MNHEY and CDR2 SVGAGI. Trimming pared 1 base from V and 5 bases from J, leaving 17 bases between. CDR3 region: CASSYFFGGAVTEAFF. The CDR3, as DNA: TGTGCCAGCAGTTACTTCTTCGGGGGCGCGGTGACTGAAGCTTTCTTT.

For this clonotype: A junction end diverges from the germline sequence, so it may reflect a read error. The chain has TRBV5-1 and TRBJ1-4, with 10 bases that match TRBD1. CDR1 is SGHRS and CDR2 is YFSETQ in the germline V gene. CDR3 length: 14 amino acids. CDR3 DNA sequence: TGCGCCAGCAGCCCGGACAGGGGGTATGAAGAACTGTTTTTT. Protein: CASSPDRGYEELFF. Together with reference TRBV5-1 and TRBJ1-4, the CDR3 gives the full variable domain: KAGVTQTPRYLIKTRGQQVTLSCSPISGHRSVSWYQQTPGQGLQFLFEYFSETQRNKGNFPGRFSGRQFSNSRSEMNVSTLELGDSALYLCASSPDRGYEELFFGSGTQLSVL.

This clonotype has a count of ten or more. V and J are TRBV5-1 and TRBJ1-4; D is perhaps TRBD1 (6 bases). CDR3 size: 15 residues. Trimming left V 0 bases short and J 6 bases short, with 12 bases between. The germline V gene has CDR1 SGHRS and CDR2 YFSETQ. The CDR3 region has the DNA TGCGCCAGCAGCTTGGATCCAGGGGTAGATGAAAAACTGTTTTTT. Translating gives CASSLDPGVDEKLFF.

The chain links TRBV5-1 to TRBJ2-3, with D possibly being TRBD2 (7 bases). Per the germline V gene, CDR1 is SGHRS and CDR2 is YFSETQ. Trimming removed 0 bases at V and 5 bases at J, with 16 bases between. The CDR3 consists of 16 residues. In nucleotides, the CDR3 is TGCGCCAGCAGCTTGGTTTTCGGGGGGCTGGAAGATACGCAGTATTTT. Amino acid sequence: CASSLVFGGLEDTQYF. Together with reference TRBV5-1 and TRBJ2-3, the CDR3 gives the full variable domain: KAGVTQTPRYLIKTRGQQVTLSCSPISGHRSVSWYQQTPGQGLQFLFEYFSETQRNKGNFPGRFSGRQFSNSRSEMNVSTLELGDSALYLCASSLVFGGLEDTQYFGPGTRLTVL.

Only a few counts were recorded for this clonotype. V usage is TRBV28 and J usage is TRBJ2-5, with TRBD1 identical over 7 bases. Looked up from germline, CDR1 is MDHEN and CDR2 is SYDVKM. V dropped 8 bases and J dropped 6; count of bases not matched to a gene: 15. The CDR3 spans 15 residues. CDR3 sequence (DNA): TGTGCCAGCCGTGGTGCCGGCAGGGGGACGCAGACCCAGTACTTC. Amino acid sequence: CASRGAGRGTQTQYF.

For this clonotype: This sequence may be a read error, since a much larger clone differs from it by one base. The chain combines TRBV6-1 with TRBJ1-1; D uncertain. This CDR3 has 14 amino acids. Germline CDR1 MNHNS, CDR2 SASEGT. CDR3 protein: CASSLAFGRTEALF. The CDR3 DNA follows: TGTGCCAGCTCCCTGGCATTTGGTCGCACTGAAGCTTTATTT.

The CDR3 protein is CSVGGTGITDTQYF. CDR3 coding DNA: TGCAGCGTTGGCGGGACAGGGATCACAGATACGCAGTATTTT. The V call is TRBV29-1, the J call TRBJ2-3; 9 bases line up with TRBD1. The CDR3 totals 14 residues. CDR1 SQVTM and CDR2 ANQGSEA come from the germline V gene. The V segment lost 4 bases and the J segment 2 bases; nucleotides outside the gene matches: 4.

The chain combines TRBV20-1 with TRBJ2-3; the D is unclear. CDR3 length equals 15 residues. V dropped 3 bases and J dropped 0 bases, with 13 bases sitting between them. CDR1 is DFQATT and CDR2 is SNEGSKA in the germline V gene (reference sequence). CDR3 sequence reads: CSASRLQISTDTQYF. DNA for the CDR3: TGCAGTGCTAGTCGATTGCAGATTAGCACAGATACGCAGTATTTT.

J is TRBJ2-7 and V is TRBV28; D might be TRBD2 (5 bases). The CDR3 is 13 residues long. Germline-derived CDR1 and CDR2 are MDHEN and SYDVKM. The V and J ends lost 4 bases and 5 bases respectively, with 12 bases between them. Written as DNA, the CDR3 is TGTGCCAGCAGTTATACGGGGTCCCACGAGCAGTACTTC. This encodes CASSYTGSHEQYF.

J is TRBJ2-5 and V is TRBV12-3 or TRBV12-4, with D maybe TRBD1 (5 bases). V gave up 6 bases and J gave up 2 bases, with 13 bases separating them. The CDR3 has 14 residues. The CDR3 reads CASSRTTDQETQYF. The CDR3 nucleotides read TGTGCCAGCAGCCGGACGACAGATCAAGAGACCCAGTACTTC.

This clonotype was picked up a small number of times. V gene TRBV11-2 combines with J gene TRBJ2-7, with D possibly being TRBD2 (6 bases). Germline-derived CDR1 and CDR2 are SGHAT and FQNNGV. The CDR3 is 15 amino acids. V gave up 6 bases and J gave up 1 base, with 16 bases separating them. The CDR3 spells CASRERASASYEQYF. CDR3 sequence (DNA): TGTGCCAGCAGAGAACGGGCTAGCGCATCCTACGAGCAGTACTTC. Full variable domain (rest looked up from reference TRBV11-2 and TRBJ2-7): EAGVAQSPRYKIIEKRQSVAFWCNPISGHATLYWYQQILGQGPKLLIQFQNNGVVDDSQLPKDRFSAERLKGVDSTLKIQPAKLEDSAVYLCASRERASASYEQYFGPGTRLTVT.

The V and J genes are TRBV7-2 and TRBJ1-1, with 9 bases lining up with TRBD1. V gave up 5 bases and J gave up 8 bases; unmatched junction bases: 9. The CDR3 extends over 14 amino acids. Germline CDR1 and CDR2: SGHTA and FQGNSA. CDR3 coding DNA: TGTGCCAGCAGCCCCCTCTTGGGACAGGGCGAAGCTTTCTTT. Translated, it gives CASSPLLGQGEAFF.

V is TRBV3-1 and J is TRBJ2-7; maybe TRBD2 (5 bases). Germline V lookup: CDR1 LGHDT, CDR2 YNNKEL (reference sequence). CDR3 size: 13 residues. V dropped 3 bases and J dropped 5 bases, with 11 bases sitting between them. The DNA of the CDR3 is TGTGCCAGCAGCCACCTCGGGCGGGACGAGCAGTACTTC. It is translated as CASSHLGRDEQYF.